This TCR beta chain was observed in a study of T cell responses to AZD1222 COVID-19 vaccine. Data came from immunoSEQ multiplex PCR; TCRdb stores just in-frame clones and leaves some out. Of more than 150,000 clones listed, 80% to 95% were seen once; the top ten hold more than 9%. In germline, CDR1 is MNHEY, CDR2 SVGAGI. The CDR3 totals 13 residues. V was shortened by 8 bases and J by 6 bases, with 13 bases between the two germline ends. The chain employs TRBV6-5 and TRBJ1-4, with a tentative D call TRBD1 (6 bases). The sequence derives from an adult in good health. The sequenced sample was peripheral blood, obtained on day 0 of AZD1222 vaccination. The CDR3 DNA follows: TGTGCCAGCCGAAAAACAGGGTATGAAAAACTGTTTTTT. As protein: CASRKTGYEKLFF.